This T cell receptor beta chain was captured by sequencing in a study of blood T cell repertoires in COVID-19. Study at large: From the United States, Italy and Spain came samples of acute and convalescent COVID-19. From T cells, B-cell-depleted T cells, or PBMCs came the material, which was cDNA or gDNA.

In the source study's methods: Amplified reference gene primers provided the basis for estimating nucleated cell counts. Data came from immunoSEQ multiplex PCR; TCRdb stores just in-frame clones and leaves some out. V, J and clone size were drawn from that table, and D and trimming were deduced from the DNA. The sample has under 80,000 clones, approximately 80% seen once. This clone was counted once. The CDR3 totals 14 residues. Between the trimmed V and J ends, which lost 0 bases and 8 bases, there was a span of 13 bases. Germline values: CDR1 WSHSY, CDR2 SAAADI. The genes are TRBV10-2 and TRBJ1-2; D possibly corresponds to TRBD1 (6 bases). Sequencing input: peripheral blood. The clonotype originates from a woman older than 75 with active or convalescent COVID-19. The CDR3 sequence is CASSESMGRGGYTF. The CDR3 DNA reads TGCGCCAGCAGTGAGTCGATGGGCAGGGGCGGCTACACCTTC.